Sequencing of this T cell receptor beta chain was carried out in a study of T cell responses to AZD1222 COVID-19 vaccine. Here immunoSEQ multiplex PCR was the method, and the copy in TCRdb shows in-frame clones only, minus some. The sample includes under 100,000 clones, roughly nine tenths of them seen just once. The material sequenced was peripheral blood, taken on day 0 of MenACWY control vaccination. The TCR was taken from an adult in good health.

The CDR3 loop is CATSEYSSPGPQHF. For the CDR3, the DNA is TGTGCCACCAGTGAATATTCCTCCCCGGGGCCCCAGCATTTT. The chain joins TRBV24-1 to TRBJ1-5, with D hard to call. Germline V lookup: CDR1 KGHDR, CDR2 SFDVKD. The CDR3 is made up of 14 amino acids. The germline V and J ends were trimmed by 4 bases and 9 bases, with 15 bases remaining between them.